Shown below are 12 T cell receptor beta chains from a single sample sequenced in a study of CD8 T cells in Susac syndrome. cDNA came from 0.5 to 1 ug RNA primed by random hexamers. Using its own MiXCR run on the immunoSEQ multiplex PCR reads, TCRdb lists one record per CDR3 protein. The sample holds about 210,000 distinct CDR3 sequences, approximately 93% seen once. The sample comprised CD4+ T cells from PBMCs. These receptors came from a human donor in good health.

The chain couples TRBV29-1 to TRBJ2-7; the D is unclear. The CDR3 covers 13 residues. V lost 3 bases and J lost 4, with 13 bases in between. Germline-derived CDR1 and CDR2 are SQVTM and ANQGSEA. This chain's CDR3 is CSVESASFYEQYF. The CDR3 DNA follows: TGCAGCGTTGAGTCAGCTTCGTTTTACGAGCAGTACTTC.

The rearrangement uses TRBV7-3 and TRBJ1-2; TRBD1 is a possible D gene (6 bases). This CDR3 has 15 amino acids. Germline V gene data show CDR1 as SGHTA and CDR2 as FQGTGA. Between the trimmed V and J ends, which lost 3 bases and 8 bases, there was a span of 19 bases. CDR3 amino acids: CASSLDPQGIRGYTF. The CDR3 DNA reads TGTGCCAGCAGCTTGGATCCGCAGGGGATTCGGGGCTACACCTTC.

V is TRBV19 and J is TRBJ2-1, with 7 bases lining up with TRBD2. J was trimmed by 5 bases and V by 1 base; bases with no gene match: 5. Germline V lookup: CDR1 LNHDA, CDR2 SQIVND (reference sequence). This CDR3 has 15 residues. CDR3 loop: CASSIGGGPNNEQFF. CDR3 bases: TGTGCCAGTAGTATAGGCGGGGGTCCTAACAATGAGCAGTTCTTC.

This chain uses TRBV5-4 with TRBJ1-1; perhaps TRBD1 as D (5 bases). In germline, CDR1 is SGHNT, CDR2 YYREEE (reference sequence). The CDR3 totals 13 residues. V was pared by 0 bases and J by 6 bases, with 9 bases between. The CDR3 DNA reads TGTGCCAGCAGCTTGGGGGGGAGGGCTGAAGCTTTCTTT. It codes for CASSLGGRAEAFF.

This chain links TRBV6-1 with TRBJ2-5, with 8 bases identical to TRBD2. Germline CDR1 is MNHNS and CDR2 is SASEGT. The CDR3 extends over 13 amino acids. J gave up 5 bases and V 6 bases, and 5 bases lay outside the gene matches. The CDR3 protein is CASRLSGEETQYF. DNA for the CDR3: TGTGCCAGCAGACTTAGCGGGGAGGAGACCCAGTACTTC.

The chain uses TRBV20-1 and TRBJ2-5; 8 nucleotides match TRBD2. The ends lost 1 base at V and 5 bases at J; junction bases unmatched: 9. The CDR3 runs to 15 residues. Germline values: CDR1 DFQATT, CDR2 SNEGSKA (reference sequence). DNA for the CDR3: TGCAGTGCTAGAGCCGACCGGGGGGGCCTCGAGACCCAGTACTTC. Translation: CSARADRGGLETQYF.

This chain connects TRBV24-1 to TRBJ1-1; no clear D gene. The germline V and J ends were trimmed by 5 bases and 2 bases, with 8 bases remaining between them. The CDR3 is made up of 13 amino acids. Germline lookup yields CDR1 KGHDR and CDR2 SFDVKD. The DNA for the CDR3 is TGTGCCACCAGTGGGAACAGTAACACTGAAGCTTTCTTT. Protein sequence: CATSGNSNTEAFF.

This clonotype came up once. This chain's CDR3 is CASSQEQGYAKNIQYF. CDR3 coding DNA: TGTGCCAGCAGCCAAGAACAGGGGTACGCCAAAAACATTCAGTACTTC. The chain carries TRBV14 and TRBJ2-4, with TRBD1 identical over 7 bases. Germline CDR1 is SGHDN and CDR2 is FVKESK. The V gene end was trimmed by 0 bases and the J gene end by 1 base; junction bases not matched to a gene: 3. The CDR3 covers 16 residues. Using reference TRBV14 and TRBJ2-4 for the parts outside the CDR3, the full variable domain is EAGVTQFPSHSVIEKGQTVTLRCDPISGHDNLYWYRRVMGKEIKFLLHFVKESKQDESGMPNNRFLAERTGGTYSTLKVQPAELEDSGVYFCASSQEQGYAKNIQYFGAGTRLSVL.

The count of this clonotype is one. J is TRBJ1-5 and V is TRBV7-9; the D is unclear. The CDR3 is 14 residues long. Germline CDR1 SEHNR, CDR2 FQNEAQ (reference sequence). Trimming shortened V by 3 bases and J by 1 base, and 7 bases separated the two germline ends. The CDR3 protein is CASSFLGSNQPQHF. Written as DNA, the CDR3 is TGTGCCAGCAGCTTTTTAGGGAGCAATCAGCCCCAGCATTTT.

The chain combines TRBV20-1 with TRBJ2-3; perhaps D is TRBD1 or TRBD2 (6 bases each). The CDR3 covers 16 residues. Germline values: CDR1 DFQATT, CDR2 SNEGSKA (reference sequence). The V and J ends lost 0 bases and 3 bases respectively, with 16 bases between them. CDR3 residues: CSARDLGGRMTDTQYF. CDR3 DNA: TGCAGTGCTAGAGATCTGGGGGGCAGGATGACAGATACGCAGTATTTT.

DNA for the CDR3: TGTGCCAGCAGTTCAGGTGGACAGGGGTACACCGGGGAGCTGTTTTTT. This gives the protein CASSSGGQGYTGELFF. The chain carries TRBV7-2 and TRBJ2-2; the match to TRBD1 covers 9 bases. The CDR3 contains 16 residues. Germline V CDR1 and CDR2: SGHTA, FQGNSA. Trimming at V came to 6 bases and at J to 3 bases, leaving 8 bases not matched to a gene.

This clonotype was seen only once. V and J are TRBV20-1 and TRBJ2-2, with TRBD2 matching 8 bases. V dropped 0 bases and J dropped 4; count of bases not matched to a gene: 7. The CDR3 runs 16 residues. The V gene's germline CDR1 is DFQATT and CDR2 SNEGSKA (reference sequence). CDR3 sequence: CSARDRGREGTGELFF. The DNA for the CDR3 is TGCAGTGCTAGAGATCGGGGACGGGAGGGCACCGGGGAGCTGTTTTTT.